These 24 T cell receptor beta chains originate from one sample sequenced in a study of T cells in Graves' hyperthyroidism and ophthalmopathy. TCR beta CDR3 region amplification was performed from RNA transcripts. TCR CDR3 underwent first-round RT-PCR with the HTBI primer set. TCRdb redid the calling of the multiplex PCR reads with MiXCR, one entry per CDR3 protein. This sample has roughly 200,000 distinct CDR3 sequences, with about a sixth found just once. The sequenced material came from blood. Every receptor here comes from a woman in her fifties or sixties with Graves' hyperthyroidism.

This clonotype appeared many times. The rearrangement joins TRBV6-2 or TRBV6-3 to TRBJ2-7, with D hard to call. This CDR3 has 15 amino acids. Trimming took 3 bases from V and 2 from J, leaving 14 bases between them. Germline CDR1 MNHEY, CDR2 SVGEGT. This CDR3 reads CASSYSRSYTYEQYF. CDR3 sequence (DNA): TGTGCCAGCAGTTATTCCAGGTCCTATACCTACGAGCAGTACTTC.

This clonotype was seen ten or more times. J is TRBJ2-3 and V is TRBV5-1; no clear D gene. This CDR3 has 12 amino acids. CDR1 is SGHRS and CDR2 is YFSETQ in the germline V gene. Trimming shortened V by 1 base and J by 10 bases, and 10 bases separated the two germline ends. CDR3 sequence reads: CASSLTASAQYF. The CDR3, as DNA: TGCGCCAGCAGCTTGACAGCCTCAGCGCAGTATTTT.

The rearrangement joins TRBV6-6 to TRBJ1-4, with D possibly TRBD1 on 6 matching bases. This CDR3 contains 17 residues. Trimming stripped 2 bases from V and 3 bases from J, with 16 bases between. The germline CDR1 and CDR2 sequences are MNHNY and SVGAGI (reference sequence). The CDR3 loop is CASSYRPGGWSNEKLFF. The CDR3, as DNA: TGTGCCAGCAGTTACCGTCCGGGGGGCTGGTCTAATGAAAAACTGTTTTTT.

The CDR3, as DNA: TGTGCCAGCAGAGAAATAGCGGGAGGGTACAATGAGCAGTTCTTC. Translated: CASREIAGGYNEQFF. The rearrangement uses TRBV6-2 or TRBV6-3 and TRBJ2-1, with 11 positions matching TRBD2. Germline assignment: CDR1 MNHEY and CDR2 SVGEGT. CDR3 length equals 15 residues. Unmatched junction bases numbered 5, after V lost 6 bases and J lost 4 bases.

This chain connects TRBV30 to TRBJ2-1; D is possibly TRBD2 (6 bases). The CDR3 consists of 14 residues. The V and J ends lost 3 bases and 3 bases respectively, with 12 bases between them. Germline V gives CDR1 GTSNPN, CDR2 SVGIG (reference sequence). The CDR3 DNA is TGTGCCTGGAGGCACAACGGGAGCTACAATGAGCAGTTCTTC. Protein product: CAWRHNGSYNEQFF.

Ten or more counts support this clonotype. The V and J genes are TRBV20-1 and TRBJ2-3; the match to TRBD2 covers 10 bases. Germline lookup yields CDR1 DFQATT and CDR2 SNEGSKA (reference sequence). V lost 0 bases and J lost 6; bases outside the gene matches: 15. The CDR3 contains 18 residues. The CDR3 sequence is CSARDLSGLARLGDTQYF. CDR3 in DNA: TGCAGTGCTAGAGATTTATCGGGACTAGCGAGATTAGGGGATACGCAGTATTTT.

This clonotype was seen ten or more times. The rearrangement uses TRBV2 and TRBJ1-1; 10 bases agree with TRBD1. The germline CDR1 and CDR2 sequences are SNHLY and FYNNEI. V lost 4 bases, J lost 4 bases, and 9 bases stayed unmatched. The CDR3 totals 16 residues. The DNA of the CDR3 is TGTGCCAGCAGTGCGGACAGGGGGATTCTTGGCACTGAAGCTTTCTTT. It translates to CASSADRGILGTEAFF.

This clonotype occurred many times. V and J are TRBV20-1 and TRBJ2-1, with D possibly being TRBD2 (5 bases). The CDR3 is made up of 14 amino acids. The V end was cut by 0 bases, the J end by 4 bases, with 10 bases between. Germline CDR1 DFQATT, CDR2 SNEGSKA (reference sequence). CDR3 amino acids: CSARDPRGYNEQFF. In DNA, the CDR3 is TGCAGTGCTAGAGATCCCCGGGGATACAATGAGCAGTTCTTC.

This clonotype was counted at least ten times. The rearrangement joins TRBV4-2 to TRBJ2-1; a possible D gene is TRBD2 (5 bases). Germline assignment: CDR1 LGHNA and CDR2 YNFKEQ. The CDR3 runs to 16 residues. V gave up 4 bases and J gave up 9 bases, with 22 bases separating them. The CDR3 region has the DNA TGTGCCAGCAGCCGTGAATTAGCGAATCCGAAAAGTGAGCAGTTCTTC. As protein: CASSRELANPKSEQFF.

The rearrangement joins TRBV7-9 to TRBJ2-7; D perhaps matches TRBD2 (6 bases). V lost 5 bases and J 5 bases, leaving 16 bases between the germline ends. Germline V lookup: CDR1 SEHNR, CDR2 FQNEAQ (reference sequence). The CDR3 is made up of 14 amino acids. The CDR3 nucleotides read TGTGCCAGCAGCCAAGACCGTGGCGGGGACGAGCAGTACTTC. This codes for CASSQDRGGDEQYF. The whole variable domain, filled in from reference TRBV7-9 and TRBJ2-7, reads DTGVSQNPRHKITKRGQNVTFRCDPISEHNRLYWYRQTLGQGPEFLTYFQNEAQLEKSRLLSDRFSAERPKGSFSTLEIQRTEQGDSAMYLCASSQDRGGDEQYFGPGTRLTVT.

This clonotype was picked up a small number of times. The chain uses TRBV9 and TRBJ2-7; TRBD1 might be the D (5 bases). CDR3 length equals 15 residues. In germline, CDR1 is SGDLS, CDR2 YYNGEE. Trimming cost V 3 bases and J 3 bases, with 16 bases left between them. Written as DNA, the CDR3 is TGTGCCAGCAGCGCCTACGTCCAAAGGGGCTACGAGCAGTACTTC. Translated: CASSAYVQRGYEQYF. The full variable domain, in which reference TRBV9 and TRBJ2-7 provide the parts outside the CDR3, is DSGVTQTPKHLITATGQRVTLRCSPRSGDLSVYWYQQSLDQGLQFLIQYYNGEERAKGNILERFSAQQFPDLHSELNLSSLELGDSALYFCASSAYVQRGYEQYFGPGTRLTVT.

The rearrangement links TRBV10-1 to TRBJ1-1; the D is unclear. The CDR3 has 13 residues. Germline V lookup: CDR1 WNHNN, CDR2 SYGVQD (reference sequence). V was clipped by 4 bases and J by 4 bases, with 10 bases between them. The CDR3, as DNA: TGCGCCAGCAGTGTGGGTCGGGGCACTGAAGCTTTCTTT. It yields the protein CASSVGRGTEAFF.

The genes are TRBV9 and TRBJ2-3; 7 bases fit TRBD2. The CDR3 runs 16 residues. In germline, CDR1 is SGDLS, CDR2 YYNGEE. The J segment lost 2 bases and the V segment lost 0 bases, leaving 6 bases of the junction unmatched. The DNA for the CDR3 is TGTGCCAGCAGCGTAGCAGCGGGAATGTCCACAGATACGCAGTATTTT. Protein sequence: CASSVAAGMSTDTQYF.

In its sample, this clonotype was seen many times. As DNA, the CDR3 is TGTGCCAGCAGCTCGGGACAGGGCTCCTACAATGAGCAGTTCTTC. Amino acid sequence: CASSSGQGSYNEQFF. The V call is TRBV7-9, the J call TRBJ2-1, with 9 nucleotides matching TRBD1. The V segment lost 4 bases and the J segment 0 bases; nucleotides outside the gene matches: 1. The germline CDR1 and CDR2 sequences are SEHNR and FQNEAQ (reference sequence). The CDR3 contains 15 residues.

In DNA form, the CDR3 reads TGTGCCAGTAGTATTAGCGATAATCAGCCCCAGCATTTT. It is translated as CASSISDNQPQHF. The chain couples TRBV19 to TRBJ1-5; D is unresolved. Trimming removed 3 bases at V and 4 bases at J, with 7 bases between. Germline-derived CDR1 and CDR2 are LNHDA and SQIVND (reference sequence). This CDR3 contains 13 residues.

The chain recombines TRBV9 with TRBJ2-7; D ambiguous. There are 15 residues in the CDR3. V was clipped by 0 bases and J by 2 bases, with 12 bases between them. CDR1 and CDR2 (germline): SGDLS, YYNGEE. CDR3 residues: CASSVAPDITYEQYF. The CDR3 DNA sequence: TGTGCCAGCAGCGTAGCCCCTGACATCACCTACGAGCAGTACTTC.

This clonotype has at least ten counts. CDR3 DNA: TGTGCCAGCAGTCCGCTTATCATTAGTTTCGATGAGCAGTTCTTC. As protein: CASSPLIISFDEQFF. This chain uses TRBV14 with TRBJ2-1; D unresolved. This CDR3 region has 15 residues. The germline V gene encodes CDR1 SGHDN and CDR2 FVKESK. V lost 6 bases, J lost 8 bases, and 20 bases lay in between.

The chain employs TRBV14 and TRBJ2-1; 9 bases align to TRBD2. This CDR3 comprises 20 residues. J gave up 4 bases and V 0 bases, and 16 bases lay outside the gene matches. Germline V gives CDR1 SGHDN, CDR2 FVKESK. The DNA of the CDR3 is TGTGCCAGCAGCCAAGATCAAAAGGGACTAGCTCCCTCCTGGTACAATGAGCAGTTCTTC. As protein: CASSQDQKGLAPSWYNEQFF. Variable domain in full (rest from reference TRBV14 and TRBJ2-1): EAGVTQFPSHSVIEKGQTVTLRCDPISGHDNLYWYRRVMGKEIKFLLHFVKESKQDESGMPNNRFLAERTGGTYSTLKVQPAELEDSGVYFCASSQDQKGLAPSWYNEQFFGPGTRLTVL.

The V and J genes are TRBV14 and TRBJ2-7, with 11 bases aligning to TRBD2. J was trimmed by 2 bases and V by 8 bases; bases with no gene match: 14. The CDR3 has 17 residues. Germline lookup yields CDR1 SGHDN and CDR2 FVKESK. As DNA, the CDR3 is TGTGCCAGCTCAACCACGACTAGCGGGAAACTCACCTACGAGCAGTACTTC. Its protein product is CASSTTTSGKLTYEQYF.

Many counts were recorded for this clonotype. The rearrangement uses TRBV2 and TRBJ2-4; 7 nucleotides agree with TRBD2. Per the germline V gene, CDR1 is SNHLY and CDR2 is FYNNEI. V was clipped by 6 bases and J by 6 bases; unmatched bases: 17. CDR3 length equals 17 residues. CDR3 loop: CASSGPASGKNLNIQYF. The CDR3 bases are TGTGCCAGCAGCGGACCTGCTAGCGGCAAAAACCTAAACATTCAGTACTTC.

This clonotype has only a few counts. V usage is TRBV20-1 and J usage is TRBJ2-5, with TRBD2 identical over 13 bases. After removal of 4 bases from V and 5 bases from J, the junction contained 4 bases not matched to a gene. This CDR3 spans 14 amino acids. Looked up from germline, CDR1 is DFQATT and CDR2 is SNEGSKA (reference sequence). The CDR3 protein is CSATRTSGSETQYF. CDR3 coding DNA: TGCAGTGCTACAAGGACTAGCGGGAGTGAGACCCAGTACTTC.

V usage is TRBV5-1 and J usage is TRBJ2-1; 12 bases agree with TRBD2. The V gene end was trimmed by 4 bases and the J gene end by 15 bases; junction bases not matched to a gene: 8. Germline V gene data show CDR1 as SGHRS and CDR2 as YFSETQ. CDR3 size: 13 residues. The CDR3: CASSPGLAGTPFF. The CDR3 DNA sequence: TGCGCCAGCAGCCCTGGACTAGCGGGGACGCCGTTCTTC. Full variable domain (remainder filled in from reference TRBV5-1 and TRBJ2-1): KAGVTQTPRYLIKTRGQQVTLSCSPISGHRSVSWYQQTPGQGLQFLFEYFSETQRNKGNFPGRFSGRQFSNSRSEMNVSTLELGDSALYLCASSPGLAGTPFFGPGTRLTVL.

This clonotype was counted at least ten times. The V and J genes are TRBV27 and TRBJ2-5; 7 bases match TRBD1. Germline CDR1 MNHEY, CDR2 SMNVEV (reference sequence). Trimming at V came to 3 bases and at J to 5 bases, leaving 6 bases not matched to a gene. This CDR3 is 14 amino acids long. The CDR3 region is CASSFRGGLETQYF. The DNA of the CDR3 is TGTGCCAGCAGTTTTCGAGGGGGCCTTGAGACCCAGTACTTC.

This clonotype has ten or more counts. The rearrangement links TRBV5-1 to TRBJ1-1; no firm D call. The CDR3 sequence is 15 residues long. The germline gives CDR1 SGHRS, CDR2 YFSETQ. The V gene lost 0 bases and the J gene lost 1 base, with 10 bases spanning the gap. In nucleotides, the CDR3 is TGCGCCAGCAGCTTGGAGAGGATACCGAACACTGAAGCTTTCTTT. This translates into CASSLERIPNTEAFF.